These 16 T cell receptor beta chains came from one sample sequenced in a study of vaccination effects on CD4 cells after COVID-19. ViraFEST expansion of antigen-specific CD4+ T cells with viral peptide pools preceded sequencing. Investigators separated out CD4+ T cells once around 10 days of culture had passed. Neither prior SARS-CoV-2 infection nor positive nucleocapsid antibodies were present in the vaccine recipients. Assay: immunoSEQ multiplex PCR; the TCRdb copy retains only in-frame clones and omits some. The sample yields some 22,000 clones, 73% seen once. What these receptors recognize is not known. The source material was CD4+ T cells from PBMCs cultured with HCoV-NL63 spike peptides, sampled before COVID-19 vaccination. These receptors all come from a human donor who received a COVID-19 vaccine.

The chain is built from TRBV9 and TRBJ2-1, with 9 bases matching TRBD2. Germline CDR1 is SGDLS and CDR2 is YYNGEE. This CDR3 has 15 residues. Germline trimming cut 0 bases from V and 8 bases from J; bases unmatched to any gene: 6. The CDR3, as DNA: TGTGCCAGCAGCGTAGGGCTAGCGGGGCTAGATGAGCAGTTCTTC. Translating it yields CASSVGLAGLDEQFF. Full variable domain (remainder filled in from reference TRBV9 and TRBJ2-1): DSGVTQTPKHLITATGQRVTLRCSPRSGDLSVYWYQQSLDQGLQFLIQYYNGEERAKGNILERFSAQQFPDLHSELNLSSLELGDSALYFCASSVGLAGLDEQFFGPGTRLTVL.

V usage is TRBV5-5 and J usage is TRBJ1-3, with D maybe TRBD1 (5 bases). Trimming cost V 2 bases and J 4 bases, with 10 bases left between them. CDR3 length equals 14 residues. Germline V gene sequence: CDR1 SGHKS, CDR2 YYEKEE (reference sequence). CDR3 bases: TGTGCCAGCAGCTTCGGCCGGGGGGGAAACACCATATATTTT. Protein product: CASSFGRGGNTIYF. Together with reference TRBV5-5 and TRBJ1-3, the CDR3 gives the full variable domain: DAGVTQSPTHLIKTRGQQVTLRCSPISGHKSVSWYQQVLGQGPQFIFQYYEKEERGRGNFPDRFSARQFPNYSSELNVNALLLGDSALYLCASSFGRGGNTIYFGEGSWLTVV.

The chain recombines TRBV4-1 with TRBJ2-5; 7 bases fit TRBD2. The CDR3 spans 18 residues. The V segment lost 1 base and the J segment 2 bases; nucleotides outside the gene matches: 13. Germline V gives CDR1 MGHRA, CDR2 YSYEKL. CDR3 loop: CASSQGLRTRVGQETQYF. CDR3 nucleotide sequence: TGCGCCAGCAGCCAAGGTCTACGGACTAGGGTCGGGCAAGAGACCCAGTACTTC.

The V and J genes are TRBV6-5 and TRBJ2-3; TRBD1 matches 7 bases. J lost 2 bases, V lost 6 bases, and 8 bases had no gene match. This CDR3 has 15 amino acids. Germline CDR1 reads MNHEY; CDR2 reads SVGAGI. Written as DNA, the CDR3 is TGTGCCAGCAGCCTTTTGGGACAGTTCACAGATACGCAGTATTTT. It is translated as CASSLLGQFTDTQYF.

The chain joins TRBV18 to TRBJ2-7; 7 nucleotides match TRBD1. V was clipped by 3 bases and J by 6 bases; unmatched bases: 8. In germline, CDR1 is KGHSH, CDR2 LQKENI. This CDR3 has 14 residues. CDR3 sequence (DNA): TGTGCCAGCTCACCGCCGGGACAGCCCCCCGAGCAGTACTTC. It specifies CASSPPGQPPEQYF.

Written as DNA, the CDR3 is TGTGCCAGCAGTGTTGGGGAGAACACTGAAGCTTTCTTT. This sequence encodes CASSVGENTEAFF. The V and J genes are TRBV2 and TRBJ1-1; the D is unclear. The CDR3 spans 13 residues. V was pared by 4 bases and J by 1 base, with 7 bases between. The germline CDR1 and CDR2 sequences are SNHLY and FYNNEI.

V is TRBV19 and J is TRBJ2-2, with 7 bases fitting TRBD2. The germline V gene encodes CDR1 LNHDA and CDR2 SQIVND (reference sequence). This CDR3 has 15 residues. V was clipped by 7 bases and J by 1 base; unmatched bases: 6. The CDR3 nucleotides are TGTGCCAGTACCCCAGGGAGGGTGAACACCGGGGAGCTGTTTTTT. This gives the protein CASTPGRVNTGELFF.

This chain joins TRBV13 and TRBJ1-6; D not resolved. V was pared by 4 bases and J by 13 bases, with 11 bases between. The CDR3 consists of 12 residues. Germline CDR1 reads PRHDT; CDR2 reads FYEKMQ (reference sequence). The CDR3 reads CASSSSGSPLHF. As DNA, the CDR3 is TGTGCCAGCAGCTCCTCGGGGTCGCCCCTCCACTTT.

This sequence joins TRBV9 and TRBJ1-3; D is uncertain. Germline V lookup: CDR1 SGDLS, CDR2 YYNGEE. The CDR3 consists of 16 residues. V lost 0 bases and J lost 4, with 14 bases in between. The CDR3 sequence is CASSVEATSGGNTIYF. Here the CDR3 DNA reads TGTGCCAGCAGCGTAGAGGCGACCTCGGGAGGAAACACCATATATTTT.

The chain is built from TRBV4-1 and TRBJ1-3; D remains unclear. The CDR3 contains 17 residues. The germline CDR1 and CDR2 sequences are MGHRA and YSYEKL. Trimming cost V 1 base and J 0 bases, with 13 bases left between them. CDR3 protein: CASSQVGGMRSGNTIYF. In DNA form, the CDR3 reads TGCGCCAGCAGCCAAGTCGGTGGCATGCGCTCTGGAAACACCATATATTTT.

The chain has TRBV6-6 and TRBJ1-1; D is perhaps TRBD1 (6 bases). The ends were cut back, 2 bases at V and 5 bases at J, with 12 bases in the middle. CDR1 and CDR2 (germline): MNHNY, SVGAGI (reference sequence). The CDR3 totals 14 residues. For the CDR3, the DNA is TGTGCCAGCAGTTACGGAGGGGGAAAGACTGAAGCTTTCTTT. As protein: CASSYGGGKTEAFF.

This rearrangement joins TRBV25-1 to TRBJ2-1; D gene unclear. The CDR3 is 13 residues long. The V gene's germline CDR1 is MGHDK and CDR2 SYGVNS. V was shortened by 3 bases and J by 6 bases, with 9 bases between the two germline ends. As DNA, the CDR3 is TGTGCCAGCAGTGACTATATGGCCAATGAGCAGTTCTTC. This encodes CASSDYMANEQFF.

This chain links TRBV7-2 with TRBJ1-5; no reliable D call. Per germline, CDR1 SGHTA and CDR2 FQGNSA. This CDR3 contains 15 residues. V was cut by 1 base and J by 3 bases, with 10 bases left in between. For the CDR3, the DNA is TGTGCCAGCAGCTTAGTTGAAGGAAACAATCAGCCCCAGCATTTT. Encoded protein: CASSLVEGNNQPQHF.

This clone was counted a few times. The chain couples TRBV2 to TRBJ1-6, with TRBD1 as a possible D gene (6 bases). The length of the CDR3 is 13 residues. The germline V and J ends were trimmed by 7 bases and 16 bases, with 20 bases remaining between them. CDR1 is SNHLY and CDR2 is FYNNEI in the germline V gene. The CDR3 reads CASNPYTGQSLHF. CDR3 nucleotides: TGTGCCAGCAATCCCTATACGGGACAAAGTCTCCACTTT.

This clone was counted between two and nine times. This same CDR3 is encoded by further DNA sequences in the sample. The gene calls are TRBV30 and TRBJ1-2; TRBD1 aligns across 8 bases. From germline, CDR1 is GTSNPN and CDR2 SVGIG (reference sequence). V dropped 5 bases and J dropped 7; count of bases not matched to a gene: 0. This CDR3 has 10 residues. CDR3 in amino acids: CAWDRGGYTF. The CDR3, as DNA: TGTGCCTGGGACAGGGGTGGCTACACCTTC.

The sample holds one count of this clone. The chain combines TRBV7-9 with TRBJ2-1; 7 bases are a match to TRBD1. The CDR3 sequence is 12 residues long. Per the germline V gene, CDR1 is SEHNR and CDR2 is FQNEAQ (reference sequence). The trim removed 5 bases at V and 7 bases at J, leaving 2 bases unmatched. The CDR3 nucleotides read TGTGCCAGCAGCCGACAGGGAAATGAGCAGTTCTTC. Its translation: CASSRQGNEQFF.